The 32 T cell receptor beta chains below all came from one sample that was sequenced in a study of OX40 agonist ivuxolimab in advanced cancers. Repertoires were generated with immunoSEQ multiplex PCR, while TCRdb's copy carries only in-frame clones and drops some. The sample records tens of thousands of clones, roughly nine tenths being singletons. The sequencing used CD4+ or CD8+ T cells sorted from blood, collected in a trial of the OX40 agonist ivuxolimab. Receptors were obtained from an adult with an advanced solid tumor such as melanoma, head and neck, liver or kidney cancer.

This chain uses TRBV6-4 with TRBJ2-3; TRBD2 agrees at 8 bases. Germline assignment: CDR1 MRHNA and CDR2 SNTAGT. J lost 1 base, V lost 4 bases, and 4 bases had no gene match. The CDR3 is 15 amino acids. The CDR3 sequence is CASSVGAGGTDTQYF. Here the CDR3 DNA reads TGTGCCAGCAGTGTAGGAGCGGGGGGCACAGATACGCAGTATTTT.

As regards this clone: The conserved phenylalanine or tryptophan is not found at the CDR3 terminus, so this likely reflects a read error. The DNA is omitted, as the CDR3 cannot be located on it reliably, and the CDR3 follows TCRdb's listing. This rearrangement joins TRBV25-1 to TRBJ2-7. CDR1 and CDR2 from the germline V gene are MGHDK and SYGVNS. The CDR3 is made up of 13 amino acids, end residues included. The CDR3 loop is CASSEATSPPPPS.

V gene TRBV4-2 combines with J gene TRBJ2-6; D is possibly TRBD1 or TRBD2 (6 bases each). This CDR3 has 16 amino acids. Trimming pared 1 base from V and 4 bases from J, leaving 11 bases between. Germline CDR1 reads LGHNA; CDR2 reads YNFKEQ. The DNA for the CDR3 is TGTGCCAGCAGCCAAGCTGGGGGGCAAGGGGCCAACGTCCTGACTTTC. Protein product: CASSQAGGQGANVLTF.

The genes are TRBV7-9 and TRBJ1-2; maybe TRBD1 (5 bases). Trimming cost V 5 bases and J 1 base, with 17 bases left between them. Germline-derived CDR1 and CDR2 are SEHNR and FQNEAQ (reference sequence). The CDR3 covers 16 residues. The CDR3 is CASSPSGDALNYGYTF. CDR3 sequence (DNA): TGTGCCAGCAGCCCTAGCGGGGACGCCCTTAACTATGGCTACACCTTC.

Regarding this clone: One junction end disagrees with the germline gene, perhaps due to a read error. The chain joins TRBV7-9 to TRBJ2-1; the D is unclear. Germline lookup yields CDR1 SEHNR and CDR2 FQNEAQ (reference sequence). The CDR3 runs to 17 residues. In nucleotides, the CDR3 is TGTGCCAGCAGCTTAGTAACGGGTCGGGCACTATACACTGAGCAGTTCTTC. Protein sequence: CASSLVTGRALYTEQFF.

The chain uses TRBV20-1 and TRBJ2-5, with D perhaps matching TRBD1 (6 bases). Looked up from germline, CDR1 is DFQATT and CDR2 is SNEGSKA (reference sequence). The CDR3 is made up of 11 amino acids. V was pared by 8 bases and J by 14 bases, with 21 bases between. The DNA for the CDR3 is TGCAGTCAGAGTATGGGGGCGGCGATTTACTTC. Translated: CSQSMGAAIYF.

This chain connects TRBV6-4 to TRBJ2-3; 7 nucleotides agree with TRBD2. With 5 bases clipped from V and 0 bases from J, the junction kept 8 bases outside the gene matches. CDR1 is MRHNA and CDR2 is SNTAGT in the germline V gene. The CDR3 length is 16 residues. The CDR3 DNA is TGTGCCAGCAGTCCACTGAGCGGGGTTAGCACAGATACGCAGTATTTT. It is translated as CASSPLSGVSTDTQYF.

The rearrangement joins TRBV14 to TRBJ1-1; D call uncertain. The length of the CDR3 is 15 residues. Trimming removed 1 base at V and 1 base at J, with 10 bases between. CDR1 SGHDN and CDR2 FVKESK come from the germline V gene. CDR3: CASSQGRRGNTEAFF. CDR3 nucleotides: TGTGCCAGCAGCCAAGGTAGGCGGGGGAACACTGAAGCTTTCTTT. The variable domain in full, with the rest retrieved from reference TRBV14 and TRBJ1-1, is EAGVTQFPSHSVIEKGQTVTLRCDPISGHDNLYWYRRVMGKEIKFLLHFVKESKQDESGMPNNRFLAERTGGTYSTLKVQPAELEDSGVYFCASSQGRRGNTEAFFGQGTRLTVV.

The gene calls are TRBV28 and TRBJ2-5; 8 positions agree with TRBD1. The CDR3 sequence is 15 residues long. CDR1 is MDHEN, CDR2 SYDVKM, per germline. Trimming at V came to 2 bases and at J to 3 bases, leaving 5 bases not matched to a gene. Here the CDR3 DNA reads TGTGCCAGCAGTTTAGATCGACAGGGGAAAGAGACCCAGTACTTC. Amino acids: CASSLDRQGKETQYF.

DNA of the CDR3: TGTGCCATCAGTCAGGCCAGGGTGCGGGCTTTCTTT. This codes for CAISQARVRAFF. The rearrangement uses TRBV10-3 and TRBJ1-1; a possible D gene is TRBD1 (5 bases). The germline V and J ends were trimmed by 5 bases and 11 bases, with 15 bases remaining between them. The CDR3 is 12 residues long. The germline CDR1 and CDR2 sequences are ENHRY and SYGVKD.

The V and J genes are TRBV19 and TRBJ1-1, with 7 positions matching TRBD1. This CDR3 has 15 residues. Trimming removed 3 bases from V and 2 bases from J; junction bases left unmatched: 6. The germline CDR1 and CDR2 sequences are LNHDA and SQIVND (reference sequence). This chain's CDR3 is CASSMRGQGNTEAFF. CDR3 DNA: TGTGCCAGTAGTATGAGGGGGCAGGGAAACACTGAAGCTTTCTTT.

This chain joins TRBV5-1 and TRBJ2-7; no reliable D call. From germline, CDR1 is SGHRS and CDR2 YFSETQ. There are 15 residues in the CDR3. V dropped 0 bases and J dropped 0 bases, with 10 bases sitting between them. The DNA of the CDR3 is TGCGCCAGCAGCTTGGTTGGGATGAGCTCCTACGAGCAGTACTTC. It yields the protein CASSLVGMSSYEQYF.

The rearrangement links TRBV5-1 to TRBJ2-2, with D hard to call. Germline CDR1 reads SGHRS; CDR2 reads YFSETQ. The CDR3 runs to 16 residues. V shed 1 base and J shed 0 bases, with 10 bases lying between them. DNA for the CDR3: TGCGCCAGCAGCTTGAACAGCCTGGCGAACACCGGGGAGCTGTTTTTT. This codes for CASSLNSLANTGELFF.

V is TRBV4-2 and J is TRBJ1-2, with TRBD1 matching over 9 bases. CDR1 LGHNA and CDR2 YNFKEQ come from the germline V gene. V lost 4 bases to trimming and J lost 6 bases; unmatched junction nucleotides: 9. This CDR3 region has 15 residues. The CDR3 nucleotides are TGTGCCAGCAGCCCTAGGGGACAGGGTCAGGATGGCTACACCTTC. Translating it yields CASSPRGQGQDGYTF.

CDR3 protein: CASSYSMGPYEQYF. CDR3 DNA sequence: TGTGCCAGCAGTTACTCGATGGGACCCTACGAGCAGTACTTC. The chain couples TRBV6-6 to TRBJ2-7; D is possibly TRBD1 or TRBD2 (5 bases each). The CDR3 loop spans 14 amino acids. Germline lookup yields CDR1 MNHNY and CDR2 SVGAGI (reference sequence). Trimming cost V 0 bases and J 2 bases, with 8 bases left between them.

This chain uses TRBV4-1 with TRBJ2-1, with D unresolved. CDR3 size: 14 residues. Germline lookup yields CDR1 MGHRA and CDR2 YSYEKL. The V end was cut by 1 base, the J end by 5 bases, with 9 bases between. The CDR3, as DNA: TGCGCCAGCAGCCAAGTATGGTTAGACAATGAGCAGTTCTTC. Translating it yields CASSQVWLDNEQFF.

This chain joins TRBV30 and TRBJ1-6; the D gene is possibly TRBD1 (5 bases). The CDR3 is 13 amino acids. Germline V gene lookup returns CDR1 GTSNPN and CDR2 SVGIG (reference sequence). With 5 bases removed from V and 7 bases from J, the gap between germline ends came to 12 bases. The CDR3 coding sequence is TGTGCCTGGGCCGGGACGATAAATTCACCCCTCCACTTT. Protein sequence: CAWAGTINSPLHF. The variable domain in full, with the rest retrieved from reference TRBV30 and TRBJ1-6, is SQTIHQWPATLVQPVGSPLSLECTVEGTSNPNLYWYRQAAGRGLQLLFYSVGIGQISSEVPQNLSASRPQDRQFILSSKKLLLSDSGFYLCAWAGTINSPLHFGNGTRLTVT.

The V gene is TRBV21-1, the J gene TRBJ2-7; the DNA was not compared with TRBD2, the D call given in the table. TRBV21-1 is labeled a pseudogene. The CDR3 covers 17 residues. The CDR3 here is CASSKGGPSGRTYEQYF. DNA for the CDR3: TGTGCCAGCAGCAAAGGGGGGCCTAGCGGGAGAACGTACGAGCAGTACTTC.

This rearrangement joins TRBV10-3 to TRBJ2-7; D is uncertain. In germline, CDR1 is ENHRY, CDR2 SYGVKD. The CDR3 consists of 14 residues. The V and J ends lost 7 bases and 0 bases respectively, with 13 bases between them. CDR3 in amino acids: CAITSTRSSYEQYF. CDR3 coding DNA: TGTGCCATCACCTCGACAAGGAGCTCCTACGAGCAGTACTTC.

The chain recombines TRBV9 with TRBJ2-2, with 9 bases lining up with TRBD1. The CDR3 extends over 15 amino acids. J was trimmed by 6 bases and V by 3 bases; bases with no gene match: 6. Germline CDR1 reads SGDLS; CDR2 reads YYNGEE. The CDR3 sequence: CASSGYGQGSGELFF. CDR3 coding DNA: TGTGCCAGCAGCGGTTACGGACAGGGGTCCGGGGAGCTGTTTTTT.

In its sample, this clone was seen a few times. The CDR3 DNA reads as TGTGCCAGCAGCTACCGGGGTTCCGAGCAGTTCTTC. Amino acid sequence: CASSYRGSEQFF. The J gene is TRBJ2-1, the V gene TRBV6-5; tentatively, D is TRBD2 (5 bases). V lost 6 bases and J lost 10, with 13 bases in between. The CDR3 has 12 amino acids. Germline V gene lookup returns CDR1 MNHEY and CDR2 SVGAGI.

The chain has TRBV9 and TRBJ1-1, with TRBD1 identical over 7 bases. The CDR3 extends over 15 amino acids. Germline assignment: CDR1 SGDLS and CDR2 YYNGEE. Trimming took 4 bases from V and 1 from J; bases not matched to a gene: 7. The CDR3 protein is CASSNGGTANTEAFF. CDR3 sequence (DNA): TGTGCCAGCAGCAACGGAGGGACAGCGAACACTGAAGCTTTCTTT.

This chain links TRBV7-6 with TRBJ2-7; 8 bases are shared with TRBD1. The germline CDR1 and CDR2 sequences are SGHVS and FNYEAQ. The V gene end was trimmed by 5 bases and the J gene end by 10 bases; junction bases not matched to a gene: 19. This CDR3 is built from 16 residues. CDR3 residues: CASSPGQGNFLGPQYF. The CDR3 DNA sequence: TGTGCCAGCAGCCCAGGACAGGGAAATTTTCTAGGGCCCCAGTACTTC. The variable domain in full, completed from reference TRBV7-6 and TRBJ2-7, reads GAGVSQSPRYKVTKRGQDVALRCDPISGHVSLYWYRQALGQGPEFLTYFNYEAQQDKSGLPNDRFSAERPEGSISTLTIQRTEQRDSAMYRCASSPGQGNFLGPQYFGPGTRLTVT.

The chain combines TRBV7-8 with TRBJ2-5; D remains unclear. The CDR3 runs 11 residues. V was shortened by 11 bases and J by 1 base, with 8 bases between the two germline ends. Per germline, CDR1 SGHVS and CDR2 FQNEAQ. The CDR3 is CASGRQETQYF. CDR3 nucleotide sequence: TGTGCCTCCGGGCGCCAAGAGACCCAGTACTTC.

This chain connects TRBV10-3 to TRBJ1-1, with a tentative D call TRBD1 (5 bases). V was cut by 4 bases and J by 5 bases, with 17 bases left in between. Per the germline V gene, CDR1 is ENHRY and CDR2 is SYGVKD. This CDR3 has 15 amino acids. The DNA for the CDR3 is TGTGCCATCAGTGTTGGTCAGGGAGGGAATACTGAAGCTTTCTTT. The encoded protein is CAISVGQGGNTEAFF.

The rearrangement uses TRBV20-1 and TRBJ2-3; D remains unclear. The germline V gene encodes CDR1 DFQATT and CDR2 SNEGSKA (reference sequence). Trimming took off 5 bases at V and 3 bases at J, with 6 bases between the two ends. The CDR3 consists of 11 residues. The CDR3 region is CSAGFTDTQYF. The CDR3 DNA follows: TGCAGTGCTGGATTTACAGATACGCAGTATTTT.

In this sample, this clone turned up once. The V gene is TRBV15, the J gene TRBJ1-4, with unresolved D. This CDR3 has 13 residues. Germline CDR1 and CDR2: LNHNV and YYDKDF (reference sequence). The ends were cut back, 0 bases at V and 8 bases at J, with 7 bases in the middle. CDR3 region: CATSRDSLEKLFF. For the CDR3, the DNA is TGTGCCACCAGCAGAGATAGTTTGGAAAAACTGTTTTTT.

V and J are TRBV7-8 and TRBJ2-5, with TRBD1 matching over 7 bases. Germline V gene lookup returns CDR1 SGHVS and CDR2 FQNEAQ. V gave up 4 bases and J gave up 7 bases; unmatched junction bases: 6. This CDR3 has 13 amino acids. The CDR3 nucleotides read TGTGCCAGCAGCTCTACAGGGGAAGGGACCCAGTACTTC. Translation gives CASSSTGEGTQYF.

The V gene is TRBV5-1, the J gene TRBJ2-1, with 7 bases lining up with TRBD1. Germline-derived CDR1 and CDR2 are SGHRS and YFSETQ. With 2 bases clipped from V and 4 bases from J, the junction kept 15 bases outside the gene matches. The CDR3 contains 18 residues. The CDR3, as DNA: TGCGCCAGCAGCTTCGTTAATATCGGGGACAGAGATTACAATGAGCAGTTCTTC. Translating it yields CASSFVNIGDRDYNEQFF.

The chain links TRBV7-9 to TRBJ1-1; the match to TRBD1 covers 10 bases. After removal of 5 bases from V and 3 bases from J, the junction contained 6 bases not matched to a gene. The length of the CDR3 is 15 residues. Germline V gene lookup returns CDR1 SEHNR and CDR2 FQNEAQ (reference sequence). The CDR3, as DNA: TGTGCCAGCAGCCGGGACAGGGGCTGGGACACTGAAGCTTTCTTT. This gives the protein CASSRDRGWDTEAFF.

This clone was seen just once. J is TRBJ1-5 and V is TRBV7-3; D possibly corresponds to TRBD1 (5 bases). Germline V gives CDR1 SGHTA, CDR2 FQGTGA. This CDR3 is 10 amino acids long. Trimming removed 9 bases at V and 11 bases at J, with 11 bases between. The CDR3 sequence is CARGDRSQHF. For the CDR3, the DNA is TGTGCCAGGGGGGATCGGTCCCAGCATTTT.

This rearrangement joins TRBV19 to TRBJ1-5; TRBD1 is a possible D gene (5 bases). The CDR3 has 14 residues. The ends were cut back, 1 base at V and 7 bases at J, with 11 bases in the middle. Germline CDR1 is LNHDA and CDR2 is SQIVND (reference sequence). CDR3 residues: CASSIGAGSQPQHF. As DNA, the CDR3 is TGTGCCAGTAGTATAGGGGCAGGGTCCCAGCCCCAGCATTTT. The complete variable domain, with remaining parts taken from reference TRBV19 and TRBJ1-5, reads DGGITQSPKYLFRKEGQNVTLSCEQNLNHDAMYWYRQDPGQGLRLIYYSQIVNDFQKGDIAEGYSVSREKKESFPLTVTSAQKNPTAFYLCASSIGAGSQPQHFGDGTRLSIL.